This T cell receptor (beta chain) derives from a study of CD8 T cells in Susac syndrome. Trimming at V came to 6 bases and at J to 6 bases, leaving 7 bases not matched to a gene. The germline V gene encodes CDR1 MNHEY and CDR2 SVGEGT. The CDR3 has 13 amino acids. With random hexamers, 0.5 to 1 ug RNA was reverse transcribed. TCRdb re-called the immunoSEQ multiplex PCR reads through MiXCR, storing one row per CDR3 protein. The sample lists some 190,000 distinct CDR3 sequences; nearly 97% were seen once. Sequencing input: CD4+ T cells from PBMCs. This chain uses TRBV6-2 or TRBV6-3 with TRBJ1-1; 7 bases line up with TRBD1. This TCR derives from a human donor with multiple sclerosis. The chain's CDR3 is CASSSWGQPEAFF. CDR3 in DNA: TGTGCCAGCAGCTCCTGGGGACAGCCTGAAGCTTTCTTT.